This TCR beta chain was sequenced during a study of blood T cell repertoires in COVID-19. Across the whole study: From T cells, B-cell-depleted T cells, or PBMCs came the material, which was cDNA or gDNA.

Under the authors' procedure: For nucleated cells, counts were estimated from reference gene primer amplification. The data were produced by immunoSEQ multiplex PCR, yet TCRdb's version contains in-frame clones alone and is incomplete. V and J calls plus clone size are reproduced from that table; the DNA served to infer D and trimming. This repertoire shows about 160,000 clones, 75% to 85% found once; its top ten account for nearly 3.5%. Participants were aged about 18 to 89 years from some 24 US areas. Participant-given clinical history determined each cohort assignment. This CDR3 is 11 amino acids long. Germline V gives CDR1 DFQATT, CDR2 SNEGSKA (reference sequence). A single count supports this clone. One junction end does not reproduce the germline sequence, and a read error may be involved.

J is TRBJ1-2 and V is TRBV20-1; 8 positions agree with TRBD1. Sequencing was carried out using PBMCs or T cells enriched from blood (not recorded which). This receptor was taken from a woman aged 55-69 years who had recovered from COVID-19. Here the CDR3 DNA reads TGCAGTGCTAGAGGGTTGGGACAGGCCTTCTTC. It translates to CSARGLGQAFF.